This T cell receptor (beta chain) was recovered during a study of T cells in Graves' hyperthyroidism and ophthalmopathy. Study summary: Peripheral blood was obtained at initial diagnosis, preceding any treatment.

This clonotype was observed a handful of times. Uncontrolled infection, other autoimmune disease, pregnancy or lactation barred patients from enrollment. Regions amplified from RNA transcripts were the TCR beta CDR3 regions. First-round RT-PCR with HTBI primers amplified the TCR CDR3 region. Via MiXCR, TCRdb re-called the multiplex PCR reads, giving one row per CDR3 protein. The data hold some 570,000 distinct CDR3 sequences, with about 15% observed a single time. CDR3 size: 15 residues. With 2 bases clipped from V and 7 bases from J, the junction kept 7 bases outside the gene matches. Looked up from germline, CDR1 is GTSNPN and CDR2 is SVGIG (reference sequence).

This TCR was sampled from a woman aged 18-29 years with Graves' ophthalmopathy. The chain employs TRBV30 and TRBJ2-1, with 11 bases fitting TRBD2. Sample: blood. Here the CDR3 reads CAWSSRLAGKNEQFF. CDR3 DNA sequence: TGTGCCTGGAGTTCGAGACTAGCGGGGAAGAATGAGCAGTTCTTC. The whole variable domain, filled in from reference TRBV30 and TRBJ2-1, reads SQTIHQWPATLVQPVGSPLSLECTVEGTSNPNLYWYRQAAGRGLQLLFYSVGIGQISSEVPQNLSASRPQDRQFILSSKKLLLSDSGFYLCAWSSRLAGKNEQFFGPGTRLTVL.